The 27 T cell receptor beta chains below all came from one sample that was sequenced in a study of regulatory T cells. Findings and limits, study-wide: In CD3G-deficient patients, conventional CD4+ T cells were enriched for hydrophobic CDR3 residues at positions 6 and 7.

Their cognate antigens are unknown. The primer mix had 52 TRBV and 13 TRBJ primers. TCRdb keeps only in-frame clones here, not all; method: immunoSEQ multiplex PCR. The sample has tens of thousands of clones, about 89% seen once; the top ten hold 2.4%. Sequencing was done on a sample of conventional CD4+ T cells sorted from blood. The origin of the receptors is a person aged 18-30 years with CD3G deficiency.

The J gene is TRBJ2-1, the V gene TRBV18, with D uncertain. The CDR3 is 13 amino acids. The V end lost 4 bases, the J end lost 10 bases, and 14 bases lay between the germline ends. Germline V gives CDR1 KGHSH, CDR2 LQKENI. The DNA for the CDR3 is TGTGCCAGCTCACGGGATCGCGTGGCCGAGCAGTTCTTC. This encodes CASSRDRVAEQFF. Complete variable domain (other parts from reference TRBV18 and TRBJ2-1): NAGVMQNPRHLVRRRGQEARLRCSPMKGHSHVYWYRQLPEEGLKFMVYLQKENIIDESGMPKERFSAEFPKEGPSILRIQQVVRGDSAAYFCASSRDRVAEQFFGPGTRLTVL.

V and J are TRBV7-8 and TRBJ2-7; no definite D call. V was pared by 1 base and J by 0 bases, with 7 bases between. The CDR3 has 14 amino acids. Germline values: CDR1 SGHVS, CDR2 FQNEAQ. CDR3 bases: TGTGCCAGCAGCTTAGGTCGCAGCTCCTACGAGCAGTACTTC. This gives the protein CASSLGRSSYEQYF. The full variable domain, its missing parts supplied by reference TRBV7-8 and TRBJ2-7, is GAGVSQSPRYKVAKRGQDVALRCDPISGHVSLFWYQQALGQGPEFLTYFQNEAQLDKSGLPSDRFFAERPEGSVSTLKIQRTQQEDSAVYLCASSLGRSSYEQYFGPGTRLTVT.

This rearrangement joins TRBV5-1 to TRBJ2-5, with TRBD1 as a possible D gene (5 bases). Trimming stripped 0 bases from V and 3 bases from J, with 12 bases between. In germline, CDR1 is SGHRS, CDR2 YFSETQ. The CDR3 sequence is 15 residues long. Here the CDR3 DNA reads TGCGCCAGCAGCTTGGCCGCCAGGGCAGAAGAGACCCAGTACTTC. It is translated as CASSLAARAEETQYF.

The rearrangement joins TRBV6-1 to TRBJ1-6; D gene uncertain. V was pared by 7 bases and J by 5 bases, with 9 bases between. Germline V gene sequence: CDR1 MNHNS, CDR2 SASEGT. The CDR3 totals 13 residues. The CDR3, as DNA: TGTGCCAGCACTCGAACAAATAATTCACCCCTCCACTTT. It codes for CASTRTNNSPLHF.

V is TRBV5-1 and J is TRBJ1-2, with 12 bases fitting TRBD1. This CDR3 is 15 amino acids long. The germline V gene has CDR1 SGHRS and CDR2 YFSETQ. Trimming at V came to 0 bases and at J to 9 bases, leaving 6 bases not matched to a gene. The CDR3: CASSLVPGQGARYTF. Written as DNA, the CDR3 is TGCGCCAGCAGCTTGGTTCCGGGACAGGGGGCACGCTACACCTTC. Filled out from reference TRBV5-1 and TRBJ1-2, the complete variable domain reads KAGVTQTPRYLIKTRGQQVTLSCSPISGHRSVSWYQQTPGQGLQFLFEYFSETQRNKGNFPGRFSGRQFSNSRSEMNVSTLELGDSALYLCASSLVPGQGARYTFGSGTRLTVV.

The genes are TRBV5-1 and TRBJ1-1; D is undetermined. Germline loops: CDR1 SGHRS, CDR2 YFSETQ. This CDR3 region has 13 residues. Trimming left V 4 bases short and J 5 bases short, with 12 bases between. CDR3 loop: CASSLGLGTEAFF. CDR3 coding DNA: TGCGCCAGCAGCCTAGGGCTGGGGACTGAAGCTTTCTTT.

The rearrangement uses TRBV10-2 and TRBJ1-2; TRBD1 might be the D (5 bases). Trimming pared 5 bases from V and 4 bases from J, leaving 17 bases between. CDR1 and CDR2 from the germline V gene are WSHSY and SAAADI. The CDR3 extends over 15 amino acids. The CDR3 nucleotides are TGCGCCAGCAGTTGGGGCAAGGCCTCGACCTATGGCTACACCTTC. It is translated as CASSWGKASTYGYTF.

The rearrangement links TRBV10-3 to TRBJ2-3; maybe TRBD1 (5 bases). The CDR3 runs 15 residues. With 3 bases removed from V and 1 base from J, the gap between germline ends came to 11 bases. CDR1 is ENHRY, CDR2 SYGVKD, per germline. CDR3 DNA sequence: TGTGCCATCAGTGATGGGGCGCGCGGCACAGATACGCAGTATTTT. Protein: CAISDGARGTDTQYF.

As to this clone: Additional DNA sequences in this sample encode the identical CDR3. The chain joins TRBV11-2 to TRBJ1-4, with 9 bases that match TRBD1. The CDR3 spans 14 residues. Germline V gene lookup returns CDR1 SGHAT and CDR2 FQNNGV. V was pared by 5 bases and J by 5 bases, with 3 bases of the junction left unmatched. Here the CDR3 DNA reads TGTGCCAGCAGCCCAGGGACAGGGAATGAAAAACTGTTTTTT. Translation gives CASSPGTGNEKLFF.

CDR3 protein: CASSVAAGGLGTDTGELFF. The CDR3 nucleotides are TGTGCCAGCAGCGTAGCGGCGGGAGGACTTGGAACGGACACCGGGGAGCTGTTTTTT. The chain links TRBV9 to TRBJ2-2, with 8 bases that match TRBD2. The germline gives CDR1 SGDLS, CDR2 YYNGEE. The CDR3 loop spans 19 amino acids. Germline trimming cut 0 bases from V and 3 bases from J; bases unmatched to any gene: 13.

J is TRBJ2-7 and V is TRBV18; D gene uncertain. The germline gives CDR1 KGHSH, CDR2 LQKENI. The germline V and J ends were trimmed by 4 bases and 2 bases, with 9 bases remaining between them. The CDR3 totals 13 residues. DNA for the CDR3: TGTGCCAGCTCACAAGGGCAGACCTACGAGCAGTACTTC. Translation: CASSQGQTYEQYF.

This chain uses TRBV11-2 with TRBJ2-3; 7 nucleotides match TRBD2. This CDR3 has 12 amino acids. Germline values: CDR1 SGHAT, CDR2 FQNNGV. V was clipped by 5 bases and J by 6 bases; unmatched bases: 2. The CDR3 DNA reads TGTGCCAGCAGCCCGCGGGGGGATACGCAGTATTTT. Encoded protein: CASSPRGDTQYF.

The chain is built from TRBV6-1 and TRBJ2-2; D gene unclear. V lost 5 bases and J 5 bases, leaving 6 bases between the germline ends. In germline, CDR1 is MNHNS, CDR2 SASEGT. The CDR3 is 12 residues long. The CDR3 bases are TGTGCCAGCAGTATGATTACCGGGGAGCTGTTTTTT. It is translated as CASSMITGELFF.

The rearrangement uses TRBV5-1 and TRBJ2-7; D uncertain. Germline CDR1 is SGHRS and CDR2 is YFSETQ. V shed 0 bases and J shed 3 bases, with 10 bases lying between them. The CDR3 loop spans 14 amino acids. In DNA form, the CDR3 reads TGCGCCAGCAGCTTGGCCACCGGCAGCTACGAGCAGTACTTC. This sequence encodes CASSLATGSYEQYF.

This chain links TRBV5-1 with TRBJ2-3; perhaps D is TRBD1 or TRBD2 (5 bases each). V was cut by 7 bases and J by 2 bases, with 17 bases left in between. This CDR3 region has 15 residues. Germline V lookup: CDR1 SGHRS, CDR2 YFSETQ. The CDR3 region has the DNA TGCGCCAGCTCTGATCAGGGAGTATCCACAGATACGCAGTATTTT. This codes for CASSDQGVSTDTQYF.

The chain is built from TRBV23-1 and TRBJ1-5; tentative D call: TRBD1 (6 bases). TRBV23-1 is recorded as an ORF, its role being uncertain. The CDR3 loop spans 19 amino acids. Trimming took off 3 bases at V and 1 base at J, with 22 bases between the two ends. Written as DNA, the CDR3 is TGCGCCAGCAGTCATTCCCTCCCCAATAACAGGGAAAGCAATCAGCCCCAGCATTTT. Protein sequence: CASSHSLPNNRESNQPQHF.

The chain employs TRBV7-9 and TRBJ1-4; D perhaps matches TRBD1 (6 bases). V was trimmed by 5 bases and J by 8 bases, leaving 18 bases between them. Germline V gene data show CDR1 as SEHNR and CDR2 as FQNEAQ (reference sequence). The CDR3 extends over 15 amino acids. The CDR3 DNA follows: TGTGCCAGCAGCCGTTGGACAGCTTCGGACGAAAAACTGTTTTTT. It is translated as CASSRWTASDEKLFF.

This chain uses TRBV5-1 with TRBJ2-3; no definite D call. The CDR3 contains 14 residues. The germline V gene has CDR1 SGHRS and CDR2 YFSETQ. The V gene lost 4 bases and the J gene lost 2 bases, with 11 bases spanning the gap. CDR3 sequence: CASSRGRNTDTQYF. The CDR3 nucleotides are TGCGCCAGCAGCAGAGGACGGAACACAGATACGCAGTATTTT.

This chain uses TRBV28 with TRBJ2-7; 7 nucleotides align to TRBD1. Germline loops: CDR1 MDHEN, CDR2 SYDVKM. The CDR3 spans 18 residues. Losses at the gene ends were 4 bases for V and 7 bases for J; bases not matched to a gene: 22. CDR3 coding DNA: TGTGCCAGCAGTTCCCATCGAACCCAGACAGGGCCAAGAAAGGAGCAGTACTTC. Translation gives CASSSHRTQTGPRKEQYF.

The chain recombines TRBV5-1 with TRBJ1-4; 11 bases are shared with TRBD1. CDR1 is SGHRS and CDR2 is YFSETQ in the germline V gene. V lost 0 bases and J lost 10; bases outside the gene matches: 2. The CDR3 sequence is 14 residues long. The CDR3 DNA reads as TGCGCCAGCAGCTTGGACGGGACAGGGGGAAAACTGTTTTTT. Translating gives CASSLDGTGGKLFF.

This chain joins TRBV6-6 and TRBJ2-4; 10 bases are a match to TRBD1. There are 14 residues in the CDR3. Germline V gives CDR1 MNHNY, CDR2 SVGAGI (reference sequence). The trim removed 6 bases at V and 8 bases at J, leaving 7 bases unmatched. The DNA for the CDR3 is TGTGCCAGCAGGAGACAGGGGGCGAGGGACATTCAGTACTTC. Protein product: CASRRQGARDIQYF.

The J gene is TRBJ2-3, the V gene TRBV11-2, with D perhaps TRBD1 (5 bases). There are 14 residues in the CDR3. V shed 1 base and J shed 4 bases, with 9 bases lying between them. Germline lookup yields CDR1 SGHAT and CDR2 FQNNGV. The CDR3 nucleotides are TGTGCCAGCAGCTTAGGGGGCGCGGCAGATACGCAGTATTTT. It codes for CASSLGGAADTQYF.

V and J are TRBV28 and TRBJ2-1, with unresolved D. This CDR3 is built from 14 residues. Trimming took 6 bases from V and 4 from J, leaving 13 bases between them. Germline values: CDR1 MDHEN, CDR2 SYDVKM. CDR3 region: CASSPPFLYNEQFF. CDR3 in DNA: TGTGCCAGCAGCCCCCCTTTCCTTTACAATGAGCAGTTCTTC.

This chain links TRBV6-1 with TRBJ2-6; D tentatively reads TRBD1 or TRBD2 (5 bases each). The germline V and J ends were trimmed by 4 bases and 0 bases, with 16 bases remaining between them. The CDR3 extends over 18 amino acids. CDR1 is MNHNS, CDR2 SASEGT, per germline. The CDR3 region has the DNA TGTGCCAGCAGTGCCCCAACGGGACGCTTCTCTGGGGCCAACGTCCTGACTTTC. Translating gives CASSAPTGRFSGANVLTF.

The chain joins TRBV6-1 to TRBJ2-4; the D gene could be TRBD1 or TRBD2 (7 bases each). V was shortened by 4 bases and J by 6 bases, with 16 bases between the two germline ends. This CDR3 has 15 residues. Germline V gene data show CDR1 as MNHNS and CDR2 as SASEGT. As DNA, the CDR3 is TGTGCCAGCAGTGCTCAGGGGGGGGGCCGAAACATTCAGTACTTC. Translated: CASSAQGGGRNIQYF.

In nucleotides, the CDR3 is TGCGCCAGCAGCTTAGGTGGCGGAGAAGGGACCGGGGAGCTGTTTTTT. Protein: CASSLGGGEGTGELFF. V gene TRBV5-1 combines with J gene TRBJ2-2; D is undetermined. From germline, CDR1 is SGHRS and CDR2 YFSETQ. The CDR3 runs to 16 residues. The V end lost 2 bases, the J end lost 5 bases, and 16 bases lay between the germline ends.

The CDR3 spells CASSAQFSGANVLTF. DNA of the CDR3: TGTGCCAGCAGTGCCCAATTCTCTGGGGCCAACGTCCTGACTTTC. The chain joins TRBV6-1 to TRBJ2-6; D is ambiguous. The CDR3 runs to 15 residues. V shed 4 bases and J shed 0 bases, with 7 bases lying between them. CDR1 and CDR2 from the germline V gene are MNHNS and SASEGT.